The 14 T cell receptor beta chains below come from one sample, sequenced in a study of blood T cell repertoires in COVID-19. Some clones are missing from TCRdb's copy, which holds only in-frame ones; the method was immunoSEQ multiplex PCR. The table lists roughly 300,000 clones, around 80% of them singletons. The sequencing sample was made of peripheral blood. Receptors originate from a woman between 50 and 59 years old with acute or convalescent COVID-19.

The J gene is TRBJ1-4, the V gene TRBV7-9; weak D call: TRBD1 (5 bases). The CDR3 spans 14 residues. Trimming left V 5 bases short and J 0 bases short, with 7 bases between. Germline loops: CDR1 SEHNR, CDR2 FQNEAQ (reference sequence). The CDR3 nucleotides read TGTGCCAGCAGCGGGGGGGCAACTAATGAAAAACTGTTTTTT. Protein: CASSGGATNEKLFF.

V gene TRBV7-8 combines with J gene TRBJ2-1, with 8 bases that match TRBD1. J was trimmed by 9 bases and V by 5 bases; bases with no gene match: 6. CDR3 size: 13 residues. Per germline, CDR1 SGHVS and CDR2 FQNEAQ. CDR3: CASSPGQGGEQFF. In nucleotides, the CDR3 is TGTGCCAGCAGCCCAGGACAGGGTGGTGAGCAGTTCTTC.

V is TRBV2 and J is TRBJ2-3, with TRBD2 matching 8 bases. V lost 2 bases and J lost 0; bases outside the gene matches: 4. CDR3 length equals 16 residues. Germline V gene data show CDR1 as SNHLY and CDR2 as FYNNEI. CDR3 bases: TGTGCCAGCAGTGAAAGCGGGGGAACTAGCACAGATACGCAGTATTTT. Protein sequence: CASSESGGTSTDTQYF.

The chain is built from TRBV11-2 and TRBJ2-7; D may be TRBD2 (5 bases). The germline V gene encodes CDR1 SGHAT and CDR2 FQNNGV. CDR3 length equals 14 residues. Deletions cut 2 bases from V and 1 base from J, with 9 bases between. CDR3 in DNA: TGTGCCAGCAGCTTAAGGTCGGGGTCCTACGAGCAGTACGTC. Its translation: CASSLRSGSYEQYV.

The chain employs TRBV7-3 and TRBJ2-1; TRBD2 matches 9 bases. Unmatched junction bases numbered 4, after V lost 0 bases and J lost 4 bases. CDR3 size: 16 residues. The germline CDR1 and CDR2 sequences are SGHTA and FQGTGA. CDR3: CASSLTPSGTYNEQFF. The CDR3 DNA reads TGTGCCAGCAGCTTAACGCCTAGCGGGACTTACAATGAGCAGTTCTTC.

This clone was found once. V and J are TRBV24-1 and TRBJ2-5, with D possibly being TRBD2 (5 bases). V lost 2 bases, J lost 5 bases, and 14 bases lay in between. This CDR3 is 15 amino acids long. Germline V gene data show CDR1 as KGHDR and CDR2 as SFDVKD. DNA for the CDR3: TGTGCCACCAGTGATTCGAGAGGGCCAGCGGAGACCCAGTACTTC. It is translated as CATSDSRGPAETQYF.

The CDR3 loop is CASRGGVERTEAFF. CDR3 nucleotide sequence: TGCGCCAGCAGGGGAGGGGTGGAACGGACTGAAGCTTTCTTT. V and J are TRBV5-1 and TRBJ1-1; perhaps TRBD1 as D (5 bases). V dropped 5 bases and J dropped 5 bases, with 16 bases sitting between them. The CDR3 extends over 14 amino acids. Germline V CDR1 and CDR2: SGHRS, YFSETQ.

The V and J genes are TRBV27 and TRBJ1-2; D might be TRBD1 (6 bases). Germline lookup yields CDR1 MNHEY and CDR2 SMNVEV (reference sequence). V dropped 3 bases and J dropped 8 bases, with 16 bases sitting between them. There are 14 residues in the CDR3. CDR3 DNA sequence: TGTGCCAGCAGTTTTGGACAGCTTCATTCAGGCTACACCTTC. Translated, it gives CASSFGQLHSGYTF.

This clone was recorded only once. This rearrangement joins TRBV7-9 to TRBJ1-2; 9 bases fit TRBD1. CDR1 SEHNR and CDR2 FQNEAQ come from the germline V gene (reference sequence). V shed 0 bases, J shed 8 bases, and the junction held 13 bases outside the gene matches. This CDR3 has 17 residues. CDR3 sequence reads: CASSLAPTGGSGSGYTF. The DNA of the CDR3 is TGTGCCAGCAGCTTAGCGCCGACAGGGGGGAGTGGTTCGGGCTACACCTTC.

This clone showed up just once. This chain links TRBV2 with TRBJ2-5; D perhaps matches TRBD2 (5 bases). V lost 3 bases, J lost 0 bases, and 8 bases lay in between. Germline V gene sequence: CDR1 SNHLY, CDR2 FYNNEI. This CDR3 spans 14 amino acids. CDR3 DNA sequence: TGTGCCAGCAGTGATACGGGATACCAAGAGACCCAGTACTTC. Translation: CASSDTGYQETQYF.

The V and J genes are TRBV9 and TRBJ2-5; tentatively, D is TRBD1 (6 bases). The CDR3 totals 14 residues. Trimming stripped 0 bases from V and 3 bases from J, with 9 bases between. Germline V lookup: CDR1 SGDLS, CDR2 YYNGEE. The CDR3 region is CASSVDAGEETQYF. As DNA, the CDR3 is TGTGCCAGCAGCGTAGATGCAGGGGAAGAGACCCAGTACTTC.

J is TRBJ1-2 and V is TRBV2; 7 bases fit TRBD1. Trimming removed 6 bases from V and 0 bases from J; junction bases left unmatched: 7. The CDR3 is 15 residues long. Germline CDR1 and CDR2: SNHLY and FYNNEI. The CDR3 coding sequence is TGTGCCAGCAGAGACCCGGGACAGTCTAACTATGGCTACACCTTC. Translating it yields CASRDPGQSNYGYTF.

DNA of the CDR3: TGTGCCAGCAGTTGGACAGTCTCTGGGGCCAACGTCCTGACTTTC. It encodes CASSWTVSGANVLTF. The rearrangement links TRBV6-1 to TRBJ2-6; D is perhaps TRBD1 (6 bases). The CDR3 is 15 residues long. V lost 5 bases to trimming and J lost 0 bases, with 8 bases between them. Germline CDR1 is MNHNS and CDR2 is SASEGT.

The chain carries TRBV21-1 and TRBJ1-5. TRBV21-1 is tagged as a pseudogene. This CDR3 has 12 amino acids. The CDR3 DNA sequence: TGTGCCAGCAGCAAAGGTAGTCAGCCCCAGCATTTT. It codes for CASSKGSQPQHF.